This T cell receptor beta chain stems from a study of T cells after yellow fever vaccination (dated by TCRdb to between 2017 and 2020). Concerning the study at large: The SMART-Seq v4 Ultra Low Input RNA kit was used to prepare libraries from fractions with low cell numbers. Blood samples were taken at several timepoints before and after primary and secondary immunization, and bulk PBMC replicates and cell subsets were isolated. Two healthy male donors made up the cohort, one aged 18 to 29 years and the other aged 30 to 39 years. To track T-cell clones before and after primary and booster YFV17D yellow fever vaccination, bulk TCR alpha and beta repertoires were sequenced longitudinally. Study-level results and caveats: FACS-sorted repertoires could contain abundant contaminating clonotypes from the bulk population, so computational filtering was required. After the booster, most of the clones that had expanded following primary vaccination were detected again (almost 98% of CD4 and around 88% of CD8), which suggests that memory was broadly maintained. A small share of clonotypes occurred in both CD4 and CD8 compartments, likely arising from convergent recombination. Compared with the primary T-cell response, the secondary T-cell response was faster but weaker, reaching its peak on day 5 rather than on day 15. Because only two donors were included in the study, the extent to which the findings can be generalized is limited.

Here V drops 4 bases and J drops 13 bases, and the junction holds 14 bases not matched to any gene. CDR3 length: 16 amino acids, cysteine to phenylalanine. The retained sequence is limited to the CDR3, 48 bases, with the frame set at the first base. From a lookup of the germline V gene, CDR1 and CDR2 are MNHEY and SVGEGT. The treatment or condition label for this specimen denotes: live attenuated yellow fever vaccine strain. A standard Ficoll-Paque protocol was used to isolate PBMCs from peripheral blood. Dynabeads CD4 and CD8 positive selection kits were used to isolate CD4 and CD8 T-cell fractions. TriZol was used to extract RNA from bulk PBMCs, from CD4 and CD8 fractions, and from dextramer-positive and dextramer-negative fractions. TCR cDNA was synthesized by 5'RACE template switching, which introduced a universal primer site and unique molecular identifiers. Priming for cDNA synthesis came from both the TCR alpha and TCR beta constant segments. Library amplification used two PCR steps, and the second PCR step added sample barcodes and sequencing adapters. Sequencing of the libraries was done on either Illumina HiSeq 2500 (2x100 bp) or NovaSeq (2x150 bp). The original pipeline was this. Reads were demultiplexed and collapsed into UMI consensus sequences with MIGEC, and V(D)J alignment was performed with MiXCR. Clonotypes responding to the vaccine were identified with edgeR on replicate PBMC samples, with the criteria of FDR below 0.01 and a log2 fold change above 5 up to day 15. Each bulk clonotype received a CD4 or CD8 identity based on whether the sequenced CD4 or CD8 repertoire contained that clonotype at higher abundance. TCRdb reprocessing: public reads trimmed at Q25 with fastp, clones called with MiXCR, in-frame beta chains kept. Every CDR3 protein is listed once, alongside the most common genes and DNA of its rows. The V and J calls, along with clone size, are taken from TCRdb and not from the paper's own processing. The sample table lists about 180,000 distinct CDR3 sequences, about 6% of them with a count of one. The ten top clones hold approximately 3% of the sample.

There are many counts of this clonotype. The antigen it recognizes is unknown. No base qualities exist here, and no much larger clone lies one base off it. The chain was built from TRBV6-2 or TRBV6-3 and TRBJ1-6; 9 middle bases align to TRBD1. This clonotype was sampled from a man aged 18 to 30 who received the YFV17D yellow fever vaccine. The specimen was CD4+ T cells sorted from PBMCs, collected on the day of the first yellow fever vaccination. The CDR3 protein sequence reads: CASSWRTGVDAGPLHF. The DNA sequence follows: TGTGCCAGCAGTTGGCGGACAGGGGTCGACGCGGGTCCCCTCCACTTT.